The sequence of this TCR beta chain was determined in a study of cytomegalovirus exposure and HLA in healthy donors. Study-wide findings and caveats: It has been reported that TCR beta sequences accurately predicted the HLA-A and HLA-B alleles of most subjects.

V was pared by 2 bases and J by 4 bases, with 16 bases between. This CDR3 region has 16 residues. Germline V gene lookup returns CDR1 MNHEY and CDR2 SMNVEV (reference sequence). With respect to this clone: Its cognate antigen is unknown.

Primers for the PCR totalled 60 Vbeta and 13 Jbeta. Study processing details: Roughly 73 million unique TCR beta chains, roughly 11 million of them shared, were counted by a later analysis. Using immunoSEQ multiplex PCR, the repertoire was profiled, and TCRdb retains in-frame clones only, with some absent. V, J and clone size derive from that table, while D and trimming were established from the DNA sequence. Its table records over 100,000 clones. The rearrangement links TRBV27 to TRBJ2-3; perhaps TRBD2 as D (6 bases). The receptor was isolated from a man between 35 and 55 years old in good health and CMV-seropositive. Sequencing used PBMCs. The CDR3: CASSLVGSRVPDTQYF. The CDR3 nucleotides are TGTGCCAGCAGTTTAGTCGGGAGTAGAGTTCCAGATACGCAGTATTTT.